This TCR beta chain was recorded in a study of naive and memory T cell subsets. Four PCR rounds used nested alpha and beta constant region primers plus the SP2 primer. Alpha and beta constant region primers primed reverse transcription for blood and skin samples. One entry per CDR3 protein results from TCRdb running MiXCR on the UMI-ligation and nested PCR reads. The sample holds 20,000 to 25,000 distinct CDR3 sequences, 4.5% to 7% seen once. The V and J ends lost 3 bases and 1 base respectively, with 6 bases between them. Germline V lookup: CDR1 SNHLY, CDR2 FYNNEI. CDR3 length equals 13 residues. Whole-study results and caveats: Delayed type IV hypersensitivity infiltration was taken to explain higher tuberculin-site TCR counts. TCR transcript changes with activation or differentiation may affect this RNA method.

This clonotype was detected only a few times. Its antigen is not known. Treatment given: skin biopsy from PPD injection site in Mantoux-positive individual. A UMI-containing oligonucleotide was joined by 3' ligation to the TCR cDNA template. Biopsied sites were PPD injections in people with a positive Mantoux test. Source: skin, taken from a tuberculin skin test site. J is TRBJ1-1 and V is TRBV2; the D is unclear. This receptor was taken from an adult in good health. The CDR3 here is CASSERENTEAFF. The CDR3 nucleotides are TGTGCCAGCAGTGAGAGGGAGAACACTGAAGCTTTCTTT.